The T cell receptor (beta chain) described here comes from a study of cytotoxic CD8 clonotypes in ibrutinib-treated CLL. Worth noting for this clone: This same CDR3 is encoded by further DNA sequences in the sample.

The V and J ends lost 4 bases and 1 base respectively, with 7 bases between them. This CDR3 spans 13 amino acids. Germline V gene sequence: CDR1 SGHNT, CDR2 YYREEE (reference sequence). The table came from immunoSEQ multiplex PCR; TCRdb's copy has only in-frame clones and leaves some out. The table records about 63,000 clones, over 60% of them present only once. The sample here was PBMCs, taken after 12 months of ibrutinib treatment. The V and J genes are TRBV5-4 and TRBJ2-3; no clear D. This sequence originates from a human donor with chronic lymphocytic leukemia. CDR3 DNA: TGTGCCAGCAGCGTTAGAGGCACAGATACGCAGTATTTT. It translates to CASSVRGTDTQYF.